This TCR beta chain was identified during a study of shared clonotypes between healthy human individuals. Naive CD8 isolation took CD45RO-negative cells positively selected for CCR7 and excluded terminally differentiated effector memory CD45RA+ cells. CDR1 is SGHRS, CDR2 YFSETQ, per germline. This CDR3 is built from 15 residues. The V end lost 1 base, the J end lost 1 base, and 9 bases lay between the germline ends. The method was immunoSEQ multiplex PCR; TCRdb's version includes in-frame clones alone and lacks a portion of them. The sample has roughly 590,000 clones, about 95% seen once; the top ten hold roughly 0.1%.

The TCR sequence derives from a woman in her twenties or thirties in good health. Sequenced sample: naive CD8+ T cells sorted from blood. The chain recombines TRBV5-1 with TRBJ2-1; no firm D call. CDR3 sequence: CASSLYLPSYNEQFF. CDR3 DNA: TGCGCCAGCAGCTTGTACCTACCATCCTACAATGAGCAGTTCTTC. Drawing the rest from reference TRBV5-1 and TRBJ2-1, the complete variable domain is KAGVTQTPRYLIKTRGQQVTLSCSPISGHRSVSWYQQTPGQGLQFLFEYFSETQRNKGNFPGRFSGRQFSNSRSEMNVSTLELGDSALYLCASSLYLPSYNEQFFGPGTRLTVL.